These 27 T cell receptor beta chains were sequenced from one sample in a study of shared clonotypes between healthy human individuals (dated by TCRdb to 2020 to 2022). To prepare the library, the immunoSEQ multiplex PCR assay was applied. TCRdb provides this immuneACCESS table in a form limited to in-frame rearrangements. Some clones are lacking; in checked studies, under half of them reflect an unresolved V gene, and why the rest are absent is not known. Counted in this sample were approximately 1.4 million clones; 95% to 99% of them appeared once. The ten top clones hold about 0.4% of the sample. Sequencing used naive CD4+ T cells sorted from blood. What the cell subset or site label conveys for this sample: CD45RA+ positively selected. Receptor source: a man aged 25-40 years in good health.

This sequence joins TRBV5-6 and TRBJ2-3; D may match TRBD1 or TRBD2 (5 bases each). V was trimmed by 2 bases and J by 5 bases, leaving 12 bases between them. The CDR3 contains 14 residues. Germline V gene lookup returns CDR1 SGHDT and CDR2 YYEEEE. DNA for the CDR3: TGTGCCAGCAGCTTAAAGGGGACGGAAGATACGCAGTATTTT. Its protein product is CASSLKGTEDTQYF.

J is TRBJ2-7 and V is TRBV19; D call uncertain. V was cut by 9 bases and J by 8 bases, with 20 bases left in between. There are 13 residues in the CDR3. Germline V gene data show CDR1 as LNHDA and CDR2 as SQIVND (reference sequence). CDR3 nucleotides: TGTGCCAGCGGAGTAACCTTCACGGCTCAGCAGTACTTC. Translated: CASGVTFTAQQYF.

The CDR3: CASSIEGTSGNEQFF. The CDR3, as DNA: TGTGCCAGTAGTATAGAAGGTACTAGCGGCAATGAGCAGTTCTTC. The chain employs TRBV19 and TRBJ2-1, with 8 positions matching TRBD2. CDR1 LNHDA and CDR2 SQIVND come from the germline V gene (reference sequence). The CDR3 sequence is 15 residues long. The V segment lost 0 bases and the J segment 6 bases; nucleotides outside the gene matches: 4.

This sequence joins TRBV30 and TRBJ2-1; a possible D gene is TRBD1 (5 bases). The CDR3 length is 13 residues. Germline V gene data show CDR1 as GTSNPN and CDR2 as SVGIG (reference sequence). The V end was cut by 0 bases, the J end by 14 bases, with 17 bases between. The CDR3 coding sequence is TGTGCCTGGAGTGTACTTGGGGCCGGGTACGAGTTCTTC. Protein product: CAWSVLGAGYEFF.

The chain has TRBV7-2 and TRBJ2-1; D is tentatively TRBD1 or TRBD2 (5 bases each). V lost 4 bases, J lost 4 bases, and 14 bases lay in between. The CDR3 contains 15 residues. CDR1 SGHTA and CDR2 FQGNSA come from the germline V gene. The CDR3 region is CASSSGPHRYNEQFF. The CDR3 DNA is TGTGCCAGCAGCTCGGGACCTCATAGGTACAATGAGCAGTTCTTC. The full variable domain, with the rest looked up from reference TRBV7-2 and TRBJ2-1, is GAGVSQSPSNKVTEKGKDVELRCDPISGHTALYWYRQSLGQGLEFLIYFQGNSAPDKSGLPSDRFSAERTGGSVSTLTIQRTQQEDSAVYLCASSSGPHRYNEQFFGPGTRLTVL.

The chain recombines TRBV7-9 with TRBJ2-1, with D perhaps TRBD2 (7 bases). Trimming shortened V by 5 bases and J by 9 bases, and 11 bases separated the two germline ends. Germline CDR1 is SEHNR and CDR2 is FQNEAQ (reference sequence). The CDR3 is 12 residues long. CDR3 DNA sequence: TGTGCCAGCAGCCCGGCGGGGGCTGAGCAGTTCTTC. Protein: CASSPAGAEQFF. Supplemented by reference TRBV7-9 and TRBJ2-1, the full variable domain reads DTGVSQNPRHKITKRGQNVTFRCDPISEHNRLYWYRQTLGQGPEFLTYFQNEAQLEKSRLLSDRFSAERPKGSFSTLEIQRTEQGDSAMYLCASSPAGAEQFFGPGTRLTVL.

In regard to this clone: An end of the junction does not agree with germline; a read error may underlie this. The chain links TRBV2 to TRBJ1-2; TRBD1 agrees at 7 bases. The CDR3 consists of 13 residues. CDR1 is SNHLY, CDR2 FYNNEI, per germline. CDR3 DNA sequence: TGTGCCAGCAGTGACGAGTCCTGGACAGGCTGCACCTTC. It translates to CASSDESWTGCTF.

This chain joins TRBV2 and TRBJ2-5, with 7 bases matching TRBD1. There are 13 residues in the CDR3. Per the germline V gene, CDR1 is SNHLY and CDR2 is FYNNEI. After removal of 6 bases from V and 5 bases from J, the junction contained 6 bases not matched to a gene. The CDR3 spells CASSLGGRETQYF. CDR3 in DNA: TGTGCCAGCAGCCTAGGGGGCAGGGAGACCCAGTACTTC.

V usage is TRBV28 and J usage is TRBJ1-1; 7 bases line up with TRBD1. Germline CDR1 is MDHEN and CDR2 is SYDVKM. J lost 5 bases, V lost 4 bases, and 16 bases had no gene match. The CDR3 contains 17 residues. CDR3 loop: CASSSNPGTAFETEAFF. DNA for the CDR3: TGTGCCAGCAGTTCCAATCCCGGGACAGCCTTTGAGACTGAAGCTTTCTTT.

This sequence joins TRBV11-2 and TRBJ2-4; 10 bases are shared with TRBD2. Unmatched junction bases numbered 5, after V lost 2 bases and J lost 4 bases. Germline CDR1 SGHAT, CDR2 FQNNGV. The CDR3 contains 16 residues. CDR3 nucleotides: TGTGCCAGCAGCTTACACCCGGGACTAGCGAAAAACATTCAGTACTTC. It translates to CASSLHPGLAKNIQYF.

A remark on this clone: Other DNA sequences of this sample code for an identical CDR3. The chain recombines TRBV11-2 with TRBJ1-3; D not certain. With 4 bases removed from V and 0 bases from J, the gap between germline ends came to 7 bases. Germline CDR1 reads SGHAT; CDR2 reads FQNNGV. CDR3 length: 14 residues. CDR3 bases: TGTGCCAGCAGCTCGACCCGCTCTGGAAACACCATATATTTT. Its translation: CASSSTRSGNTIYF.

The chain uses TRBV7-8 and TRBJ2-7; D call uncertain. The CDR3 runs 14 residues. The V gene's germline CDR1 is SGHVS and CDR2 FQNEAQ. Trimming took off 0 bases at V and 4 bases at J, with 10 bases between the two ends. This chain's CDR3 is CASSLALDGYEQYF. CDR3 in DNA: TGTGCCAGCAGCTTAGCGCTGGACGGTTACGAGCAGTACTTC.

The chain is built from TRBV19 and TRBJ1-2, with TRBD1 identical over 8 bases. The germline V gene encodes CDR1 LNHDA and CDR2 SQIVND (reference sequence). This CDR3 contains 12 residues. Losses at the gene ends were 6 bases for V and 8 bases for J; bases not matched to a gene: 5. CDR3 loop: CASRTGASGYTF. The CDR3 DNA is TGTGCCAGTAGGACAGGGGCCTCGGGCTACACCTTC. The entire variable domain, with the rest obtained from reference TRBV19 and TRBJ1-2, is as follows: DGGITQSPKYLFRKEGQNVTLSCEQNLNHDAMYWYRQDPGQGLRLIYYSQIVNDFQKGDIAEGYSVSREKKESFPLTVTSAQKNPTAFYLCASRTGASGYTFGSGTRLTVV.

The chain is built from TRBV5-4 and TRBJ2-7; D unclear. V dropped 2 bases and J dropped 5 bases, with 14 bases sitting between them. CDR3 size: 14 residues. Germline loops: CDR1 SGHNT, CDR2 YYREEE (reference sequence). This CDR3 reads CASSFIRRLDEQYF. As DNA, the CDR3 is TGTGCCAGCAGCTTCATCAGGCGCCTAGACGAGCAGTACTTC.

The CDR3 DNA reads TGTGCCAGCAGCCCGGGGACCGCCGGGGAGCTGTTTTTT. Translation: CASSPGTAGELFF. This chain joins TRBV11-2 and TRBJ2-2; D may match TRBD1 or TRBD2 (5 bases each). In germline, CDR1 is SGHAT, CDR2 FQNNGV. Trimming took off 5 bases at V and 6 bases at J, with 10 bases between the two ends. The CDR3 is made up of 13 amino acids.

V and J are TRBV5-1 and TRBJ1-2; 7 bases map to TRBD1. V gave up 2 bases and J gave up 7 bases; unmatched junction bases: 5. The CDR3 loop spans 13 amino acids. The germline V gene encodes CDR1 SGHRS and CDR2 YFSETQ. The CDR3: CASSLTGAGGYTF. The DNA for the CDR3 is TGCGCCAGCAGCTTAACAGGGGCCGGTGGCTACACCTTC.

The V gene is TRBV5-6, the J gene TRBJ2-7, with D unresolved. V was shortened by 4 bases and J by 4 bases, with 9 bases between the two germline ends. Germline CDR1 reads SGHDT; CDR2 reads YYEEEE. The CDR3 covers 12 residues. DNA for the CDR3: TGTGCCAGCAGCCTTTTCACTTACGAGCAGTACTTC. Translation gives CASSLFTYEQYF.

V and J are TRBV5-1 and TRBJ2-2, with D unclear. The germline CDR1 and CDR2 sequences are SGHRS and YFSETQ. The CDR3 sequence is 13 residues long. V lost 2 bases and J lost 6, with 8 bases in between. The CDR3 DNA is TGCGCCAGCAGCTTTGTTCCGGCCGGGGAGCTGTTTTTT. Its translation: CASSFVPAGELFF. Supplemented by reference TRBV5-1 and TRBJ2-2, the full variable domain reads KAGVTQTPRYLIKTRGQQVTLSCSPISGHRSVSWYQQTPGQGLQFLFEYFSETQRNKGNFPGRFSGRQFSNSRSEMNVSTLELGDSALYLCASSFVPAGELFFGEGSRLTVL.

The gene calls are TRBV2 and TRBJ2-2; 7 bases fit TRBD2. The CDR3 has 17 amino acids. CDR1 and CDR2 (germline): SNHLY, FYNNEI. V shed 8 bases and J 6 bases; nucleotides not matched to a gene: 18. CDR3 sequence (DNA): TGTGCCAGCGGGAGGGAGCGGGTGTCTACTTCGGCCGGGGAGCTGTTTTTT. It is translated as CASGRERVSTSAGELFF.

The rearrangement joins TRBV5-1 to TRBJ2-5; 7 positions match TRBD1. CDR3 size: 15 residues. With V trimmed by 4 bases and J by 4 bases, 10 bases remained unmatched. Per the germline V gene, CDR1 is SGHRS and CDR2 is YFSETQ. DNA for the CDR3: TGCGCCAGCAGCACCCGACAGGGCTGGGGAGAGACCCAGTACTTC. It yields the protein CASSTRQGWGETQYF.

Concerning this clone: Additional DNA sequences in this sample encode the identical CDR3. This chain uses TRBV18 with TRBJ1-1, with 8 bases matching TRBD1. The germline CDR1 and CDR2 sequences are KGHSH and LQKENI. The CDR3 runs to 13 residues. Losses at the gene ends were 6 bases for V and 4 bases for J; bases not matched to a gene: 4. The CDR3 sequence: CASSPGTGTEAFF. In nucleotides, the CDR3 is TGTGCCAGCTCCCCCGGGACAGGCACTGAAGCTTTCTTT.

The CDR3 nucleotides read TGTGCCAGCAGCCAAGCCGGGAGGAACTACGAGCAGTACTTC. It translates to CASSQAGRNYEQYF. The rearrangement joins TRBV14 to TRBJ2-7, with 7 bases that match TRBD2. Germline values: CDR1 SGHDN, CDR2 FVKESK. Losses at the gene ends were 1 base for V and 3 bases for J; bases not matched to a gene: 3. The CDR3 consists of 14 residues.

The chain is built from TRBV9 and TRBJ2-1; D is uncertain. This CDR3 is built from 16 residues. CDR1 SGDLS and CDR2 YYNGEE come from the germline V gene. Trimming removed 0 bases at V and 0 bases at J, with 10 bases between. CDR3 amino acids: CASSVAMRGSYNEQFF. CDR3 nucleotides: TGTGCCAGCAGCGTAGCTATGAGAGGCTCCTACAATGAGCAGTTCTTC.

V usage is TRBV11-3 and J usage is TRBJ2-3; D is unclear. CDR1 SGHNT and CDR2 YENEEA come from the germline V gene. There are 8 residues in the CDR3. The V end lost 11 bases, the J end lost 5 bases, and 2 bases lay between the germline ends. DNA for the CDR3: TGTGCCGAAGATACGCAGTATTTT. It translates to CAEDTQYF.

This chain uses TRBV5-1 with TRBJ2-3; 8 bases fit TRBD2. The length of the CDR3 is 14 residues. Germline V gene lookup returns CDR1 SGHRS and CDR2 YFSETQ. V trimming: 9 bases; J trimming: 6 bases; junction bases outside the gene matches: 12. The DNA of the CDR3 is TGCGCCACCAGAATCGGACTAGCCGGGGATACGCAGTATTTT. Translation: CATRIGLAGDTQYF.

This chain joins TRBV5-1 and TRBJ2-3; D is undetermined. This CDR3 has 17 amino acids. Germline loops: CDR1 SGHRS, CDR2 YFSETQ. Trimming cost V 1 base and J 2 bases, with 17 bases left between them. The CDR3 bases are TGCGCCAGCAGCTTGCTTTCTTTGGCTGGGCCCACAGATACGCAGTATTTT. Translated, it gives CASSLLSLAGPTDTQYF.

This clone was seen just once. The chain uses TRBV28 and TRBJ1-5; TRBD1 matches at 9 bases. Germline CDR1 MDHEN, CDR2 SYDVKM. Trimming cost V 3 bases and J 4 bases; bases outside gene matches: 4. The CDR3 sequence is 15 residues long. The DNA for the CDR3 is TGTGCCAGCAGTTTCAGGGACAGGGAAAATCAGCCCCAGCATTTT. Amino acids: CASSFRDRENQPQHF.